This entry lists 25 T cell receptor beta chains sequenced from one sample in a study of blood T cell repertoires in COVID-19. Repertoires were generated with immunoSEQ multiplex PCR, while TCRdb's copy carries only in-frame clones and drops some. This sample has approximately 29,000 clones, with roughly 80% found just once. The sequenced material came from peripheral blood. Receptor source: a woman aged 60 to 75 with acute or convalescent COVID-19.

The DNA of the CDR3 is TGTGCCAGCAGCCCCGGGACAGGAAGCTCCTACAATGAGCAGTTCTTC. It specifies CASSPGTGSSYNEQFF. The rearrangement uses TRBV7-3 and TRBJ2-1; TRBD1 matches 8 bases. V lost 5 bases, J lost 0 bases, and 6 bases stayed unmatched. The CDR3 is 16 amino acids. Germline V gene lookup returns CDR1 SGHTA and CDR2 FQGTGA.

V and J are TRBV12-5 and TRBJ1-2, with D possibly matching TRBD1 (5 bases). Germline CDR1 LGHNT, CDR2 FRNRAP. V lost 0 bases to trimming and J lost 7 bases, with 9 bases between them. The CDR3 covers 13 residues. CDR3 bases: TGTGCTAGTGGTTTGGTACGGGGGGGTGGCTACACCTTC. Its translation is CASGLVRGGGYTF.

The rearrangement uses TRBV30 and TRBJ2-2; the D is unclear. Deletions cut 4 bases from V and 7 bases from J, with 16 bases between. This CDR3 comprises 14 residues. Germline assignment: CDR1 GTSNPN and CDR2 SVGIG (reference sequence). The CDR3 loop is CAWTQIKNGGELFF. The CDR3 coding sequence is TGTGCCTGGACTCAAATAAAGAACGGCGGGGAGCTGTTTTTT.

The rearrangement links TRBV5-1 to TRBJ1-1; 9 bases align to TRBD1. V lost 2 bases, J lost 9 bases, and 8 bases stayed unmatched. CDR3 size: 14 residues. The V gene's germline CDR1 is SGHRS and CDR2 YFSETQ. The CDR3 sequence is CASSFSTGGDQAFF. As DNA, the CDR3 is TGCGCCAGCAGCTTCTCGACAGGGGGTGATCAAGCTTTCTTT.

V usage is TRBV11-3 and J usage is TRBJ2-1, with 8 bases aligning to TRBD2. Trimming at V came to 5 bases and at J to 8 bases, leaving 14 bases not matched to a gene. This CDR3 comprises 16 residues. Germline assignment: CDR1 SGHNT and CDR2 YENEEA. CDR3 region: CASSQGSVGGAYEQFF. DNA for the CDR3: TGTGCCAGCAGCCAGGGATCTGTCGGGGGGGCGTATGAGCAGTTCTTC.

V is TRBV6-2 or TRBV6-3 and J is TRBJ1-2, with D unresolved. With 4 bases removed from V and 8 bases from J, the gap between germline ends came to 26 bases. Germline loops: CDR1 MNHEY, CDR2 SVGEGT. The CDR3 is 17 residues long. The CDR3 spells CASSWQLVGTSSGGYTF. The CDR3 DNA reads TGTGCCAGCAGTTGGCAGCTGGTGGGTACGTCGTCGGGAGGCTACACCTTC.

The chain joins TRBV3-1 (or the pseudogene TRBV3-2) to TRBJ1-2; a weak D match, TRBD1 (5 bases). The ends were cut back, 1 base at V and 5 bases at J, with 17 bases in the middle. The CDR3 has 16 residues. Germline-derived CDR1 and CDR2 are LGHDT and YNNKEL (reference sequence). CDR3 region: CASSQGSWDFYYGYTF. DNA for the CDR3: TGTGCCAGCAGCCAAGGAAGTTGGGACTTCTATTATGGCTACACCTTC.

The chain carries TRBV5-1 and TRBJ1-1, with D perhaps TRBD1 (6 bases). Germline V gives CDR1 SGHRS, CDR2 YFSETQ. V was trimmed by 4 bases and J by 1 base, leaving 14 bases between them. The CDR3 totals 15 residues. The CDR3 sequence is CASSTVGQSNTEAFF. The CDR3 bases are TGCGCCAGCAGCACCGTCGGACAGTCGAACACTGAAGCTTTCTTT.

V usage is TRBV2 and J usage is TRBJ2-7, with D hard to call. The CDR3 length is 12 residues. Germline CDR1 reads SNHLY; CDR2 reads FYNNEI. Trimming took 5 bases from V and 2 from J, leaving 7 bases between them. The CDR3 DNA reads TGTGCCAGCAGTTGGTCTACCTACGAGCAGTACTTC. Residues: CASSWSTYEQYF.

This clone showed up just a few times. V gene TRBV7-9 combines with J gene TRBJ1-2; the match to TRBD1 covers 8 bases. CDR3 size: 15 residues. V was clipped by 5 bases and J by 4 bases; unmatched bases: 9. Looked up from germline, CDR1 is SEHNR and CDR2 is FQNEAQ (reference sequence). In DNA, the CDR3 is TGTGCCAGCAGCGCTGACAGGGGACGCGTCTATGGCTACACCTTC. Its protein is CASSADRGRVYGYTF. Using reference TRBV7-9 and TRBJ1-2 for the parts outside the CDR3, the full variable domain is DTGVSQNPRHKITKRGQNVTFRCDPISEHNRLYWYRQTLGQGPEFLTYFQNEAQLEKSRLLSDRFSAERPKGSFSTLEIQRTEQGDSAMYLCASSADRGRVYGYTFGSGTRLTVV.

The table lists this clone with a count of one. The CDR3 is CASSGGEVETQYF. The CDR3 region has the DNA TGTGCCAGCAGTGGAGGGGAGGTTGAGACCCAGTACTTC. The rearrangement links TRBV2 to TRBJ2-5; a possible D gene is TRBD2 (6 bases). This CDR3 comprises 13 residues. Trimming took off 4 bases at V and 5 bases at J, with 11 bases between the two ends. CDR1 and CDR2 (germline): SNHLY, FYNNEI.

The gene calls are TRBV7-9 and TRBJ2-5; TRBD1 matches at 7 bases. The CDR3 consists of 14 residues. V shed 5 bases, J shed 1 base, and the junction held 4 bases outside the gene matches. CDR1 is SEHNR, CDR2 FQNEAQ, per germline (reference sequence). CDR3 sequence: CASSLQGVQETQYF. The CDR3 nucleotides are TGTGCCAGCAGCCTTCAGGGGGTCCAAGAGACCCAGTACTTC.

The CDR3 DNA follows: TGTGCCAGCAGTGAATGGGCTAGCGGGGGAGTTCACCACGAGCAGTACTTC. It codes for CASSEWASGGVHHEQYF. The chain employs TRBV2 and TRBJ2-7; 10 bases map to TRBD2. The CDR3 covers 17 residues. Germline V gene lookup returns CDR1 SNHLY and CDR2 FYNNEI. V lost 2 bases and J lost 5; bases outside the gene matches: 12.

This chain connects TRBV19 to TRBJ1-2; TRBD1 agrees at 9 bases. The CDR3 extends over 16 amino acids. CDR1 is LNHDA, CDR2 SQIVND, per germline (reference sequence). The V and J ends lost 8 bases and 1 base, in that order; junction bases with no gene match: 11. CDR3 protein: CASSSSPGQGNYGYTF. The CDR3 DNA follows: TGTGCCAGTTCCTCATCTCCGGGACAGGGTAACTATGGCTACACCTTC. Complete variable domain (other parts from reference TRBV19 and TRBJ1-2): DGGITQSPKYLFRKEGQNVTLSCEQNLNHDAMYWYRQDPGQGLRLIYYSQIVNDFQKGDIAEGYSVSREKKESFPLTVTSAQKNPTAFYLCASSSSPGQGNYGYTFGSGTRLTVV.

V is TRBV24-1 and J is TRBJ2-5; 8 bases are shared with TRBD1. CDR3 length: 16 residues. In germline, CDR1 is KGHDR, CDR2 SFDVKD. The trim removed 4 bases at V and 2 bases at J, leaving 8 bases unmatched. CDR3 in DNA: TGTGCCACCAGTGAGACCGGGACAGGTACTCAAGAGACCCAGTACTTC. This translates into CATSETGTGTQETQYF.

This chain joins TRBV30 and TRBJ1-1, with D unresolved. This CDR3 region has 12 residues. V was clipped by 0 bases and J by 2 bases, with 4 bases between them. Germline V lookup: CDR1 GTSNPN, CDR2 SVGIG (reference sequence). In DNA, the CDR3 is TGTGCCTGGAGTGTCACTAACACTGAAGCTTTCTTT. As protein: CAWSVTNTEAFF.

The chain links TRBV5-1 to TRBJ2-1, with 7 bases matching TRBD2. The germline V gene encodes CDR1 SGHRS and CDR2 YFSETQ. Trimming took 6 bases from V and 10 from J; bases not matched to a gene: 16. This CDR3 has 15 residues. The CDR3 is CASTDYAGVHREQFF. The DNA of the CDR3 is TGCGCCAGCACGGACTATGCGGGGGTGCACAGGGAGCAGTTCTTC. Drawing the rest from reference TRBV5-1 and TRBJ2-1, the complete variable domain is KAGVTQTPRYLIKTRGQQVTLSCSPISGHRSVSWYQQTPGQGLQFLFEYFSETQRNKGNFPGRFSGRQFSNSRSEMNVSTLELGDSALYLCASTDYAGVHREQFFGPGTRLTVL.

The chain joins TRBV28 to TRBJ1-2; TRBD1 aligns across 12 bases. Germline lookup yields CDR1 MDHEN and CDR2 SYDVKM. The J segment lost 8 bases and the V segment lost 3 bases, leaving 19 bases of the junction unmatched. The CDR3 loop spans 19 amino acids. The CDR3 loop is CASSFPTTHTRDRGRGYTF. The CDR3 nucleotides read TGTGCCAGCAGTTTTCCAACGACACACACCCGGGACAGGGGGCGAGGCTACACCTTC.

The sample holds a few counts of this clone. The chain is built from TRBV14 and TRBJ2-7, with 7 nucleotides matching TRBD2. The CDR3 covers 16 residues. V dropped 0 bases and J dropped 3; count of bases not matched to a gene: 8. Germline assignment: CDR1 SGHDN and CDR2 FVKESK. In DNA form, the CDR3 reads TGTGCCAGCAGCCAAGATTGGGCTAGCGGAAACTACGAGCAGTACTTC. Residues: CASSQDWASGNYEQYF.

The chain couples TRBV3-1 (or the pseudogene TRBV3-2) to TRBJ2-5; a possible D gene is TRBD2 (7 bases). The CDR3 extends over 13 amino acids. Trimming stripped 8 bases from V and 5 bases from J, with 15 bases between. The germline gives CDR1 LGHDT, CDR2 YNNKEL (reference sequence). CDR3 in amino acids: CASLLGGGETQYF. CDR3 in DNA: TGTGCCAGCCTACTAGGGGGAGGGGAGACCCAGTACTTC.

The V gene is TRBV15, the J gene TRBJ1-5, with 9 bases lining up with TRBD1. The CDR3 has 16 amino acids. V dropped 3 bases and J dropped 4; count of bases not matched to a gene: 7. Germline CDR1 is LNHNV and CDR2 is YYDKDF (reference sequence). The CDR3 DNA sequence: TGTGCCACCAGCAGCGAGGACAGGGGAATAAATCAGCCCCAGCATTTT. It yields the protein CATSSEDRGINQPQHF.

This chain links TRBV10-3 with TRBJ2-6, with D perhaps matching TRBD2 (5 bases). The CDR3 is made up of 19 amino acids. The V and J ends lost 3 bases and 0 bases respectively, with 18 bases between them. The germline gives CDR1 ENHRY, CDR2 SYGVKD. The CDR3 region has the DNA TGTGCCATCAGTGAAGGAGGAAGGGCGCAAAACTCTGGGGCCAACGTCCTGACTTTC. Translation: CAISEGGRAQNSGANVLTF.

The chain is built from TRBV3-1 (or the pseudogene TRBV3-2) and TRBJ1-2; the match to TRBD1 covers 7 bases. This CDR3 spans 16 amino acids. After removal of 2 bases from V and 5 bases from J, the junction contained 11 bases not matched to a gene. CDR1 and CDR2 (germline): LGHDT, YNNKEL (reference sequence). The CDR3 DNA follows: TGTGCCAGCAGCCAAACCCTAGGGGGCAAGCTTTATGGCTACACCTTC. Translating it yields CASSQTLGGKLYGYTF.

The chain is built from TRBV4-1 and TRBJ2-3, with 9 bases aligning to TRBD1. CDR1 MGHRA and CDR2 YSYEKL come from the germline V gene. V dropped 1 base and J dropped 2; count of bases not matched to a gene: 10. The CDR3 has 18 amino acids. CDR3 in amino acids: CASSQVSYGTGFTDTQYF. The CDR3 bases are TGCGCCAGCAGCCAAGTATCGTATGGGACAGGGTTCACAGATACGCAGTATTTT.

The chain links TRBV2 to TRBJ2-2, with D possibly matching TRBD1 (5 bases). The V gene's germline CDR1 is SNHLY and CDR2 FYNNEI. CDR3 length: 14 residues. Trimming took off 3 bases at V and 4 bases at J, with 9 bases between the two ends. CDR3 nucleotide sequence: TGTGCCAGCAGTGACTTCAGGGCCACCGGGGAGCTGTTTTTT. Its protein is CASSDFRATGELFF.